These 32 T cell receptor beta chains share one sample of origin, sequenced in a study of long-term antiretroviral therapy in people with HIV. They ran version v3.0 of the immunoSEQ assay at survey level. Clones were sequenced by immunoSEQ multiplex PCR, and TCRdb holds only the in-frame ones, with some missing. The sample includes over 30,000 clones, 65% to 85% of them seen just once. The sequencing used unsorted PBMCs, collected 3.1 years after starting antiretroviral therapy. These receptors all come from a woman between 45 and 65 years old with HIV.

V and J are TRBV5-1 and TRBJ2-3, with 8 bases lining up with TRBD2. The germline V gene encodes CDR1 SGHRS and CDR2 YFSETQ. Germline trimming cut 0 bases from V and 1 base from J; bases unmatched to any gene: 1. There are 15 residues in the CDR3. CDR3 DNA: TGCGCCAGCAGCTTGGAAGCGGGGGGCACAGATACGCAGTATTTT. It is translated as CASSLEAGGTDTQYF.

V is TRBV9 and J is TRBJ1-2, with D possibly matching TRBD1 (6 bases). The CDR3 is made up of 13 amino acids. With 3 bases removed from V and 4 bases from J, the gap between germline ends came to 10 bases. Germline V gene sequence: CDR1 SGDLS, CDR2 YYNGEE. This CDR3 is CASSAGTTYGYTF. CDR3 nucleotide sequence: TGTGCCAGCAGCGCCGGGACAACCTATGGCTACACCTTC. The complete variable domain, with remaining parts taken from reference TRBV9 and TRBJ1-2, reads DSGVTQTPKHLITATGQRVTLRCSPRSGDLSVYWYQQSLDQGLQFLIQYYNGEERAKGNILERFSAQQFPDLHSELNLSSLELGDSALYFCASSAGTTYGYTFGSGTRLTVV.

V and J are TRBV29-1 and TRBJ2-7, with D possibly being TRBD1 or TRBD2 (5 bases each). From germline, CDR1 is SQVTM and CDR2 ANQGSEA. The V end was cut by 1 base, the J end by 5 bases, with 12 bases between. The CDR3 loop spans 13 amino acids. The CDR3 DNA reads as TGCAGCGTTGAAGGAGGGGATCGGAACGAGCAGTACTTC. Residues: CSVEGGDRNEQYF.

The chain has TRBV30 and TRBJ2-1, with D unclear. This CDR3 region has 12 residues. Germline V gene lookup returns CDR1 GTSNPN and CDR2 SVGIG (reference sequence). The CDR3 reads CAGAISYNEQFF. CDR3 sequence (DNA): TGTGCAGGTGCTATCTCCTACAATGAGCAGTTCTTC.

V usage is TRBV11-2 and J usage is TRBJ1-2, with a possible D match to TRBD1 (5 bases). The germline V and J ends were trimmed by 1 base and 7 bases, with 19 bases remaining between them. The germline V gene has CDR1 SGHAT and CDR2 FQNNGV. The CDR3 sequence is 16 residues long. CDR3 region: CASSLVSRQGSGGYTF. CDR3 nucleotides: TGTGCCAGCAGCTTAGTATCTAGGCAGGGTAGTGGTGGCTACACCTTC. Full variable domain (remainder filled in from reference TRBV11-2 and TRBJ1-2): EAGVAQSPRYKIIEKRQSVAFWCNPISGHATLYWYQQILGQGPKLLIQFQNNGVVDDSQLPKDRFSAERLKGVDSTLKIQPAKLEDSAVYLCASSLVSRQGSGGYTFGSGTRLTVV.

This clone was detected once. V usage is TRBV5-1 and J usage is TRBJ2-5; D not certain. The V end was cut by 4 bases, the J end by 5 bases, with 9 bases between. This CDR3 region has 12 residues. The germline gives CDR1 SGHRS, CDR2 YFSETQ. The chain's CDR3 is CASSIVRETQYF. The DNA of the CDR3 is TGCGCCAGCAGCATCGTCCGGGAGACCCAGTACTTC.

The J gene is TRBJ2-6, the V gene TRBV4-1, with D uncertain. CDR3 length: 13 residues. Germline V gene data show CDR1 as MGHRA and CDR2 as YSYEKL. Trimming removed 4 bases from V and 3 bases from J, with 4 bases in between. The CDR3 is CASSLDGANVLTF. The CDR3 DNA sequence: TGCGCCAGCAGCCTGGATGGGGCCAACGTCCTGACTTTC.

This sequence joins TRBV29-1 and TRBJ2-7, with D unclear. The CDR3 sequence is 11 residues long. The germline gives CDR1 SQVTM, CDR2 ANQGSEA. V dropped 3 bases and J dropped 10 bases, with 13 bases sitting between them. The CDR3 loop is CSVDAGAIQYF. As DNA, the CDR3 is TGCAGCGTTGACGCAGGCGCGATCCAGTACTTC.

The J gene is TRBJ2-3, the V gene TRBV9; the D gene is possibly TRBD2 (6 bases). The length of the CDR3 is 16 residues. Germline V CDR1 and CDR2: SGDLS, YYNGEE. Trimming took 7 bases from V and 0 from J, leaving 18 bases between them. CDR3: CASSRGTLRSTDTQYF. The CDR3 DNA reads TGTGCCAGCTCTCGCGGGACCCTACGCAGCACAGATACGCAGTATTTT.

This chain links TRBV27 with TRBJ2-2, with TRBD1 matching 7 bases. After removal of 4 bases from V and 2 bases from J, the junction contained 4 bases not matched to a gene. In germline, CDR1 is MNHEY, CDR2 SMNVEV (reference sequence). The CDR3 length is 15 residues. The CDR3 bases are TGTGCCAGCAGTTCTCACAGGGGTAACACCGGGGAGCTGTTTTTT. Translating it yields CASSSHRGNTGELFF.

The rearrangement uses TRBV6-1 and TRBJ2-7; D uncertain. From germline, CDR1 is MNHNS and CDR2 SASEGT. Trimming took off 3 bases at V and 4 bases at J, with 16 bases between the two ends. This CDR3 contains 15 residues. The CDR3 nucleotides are TGTGCCAGCAGTGACGAGAGGTTGGGCCGATACGAGCAGTACGTC. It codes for CASSDERLGRYEQYV.

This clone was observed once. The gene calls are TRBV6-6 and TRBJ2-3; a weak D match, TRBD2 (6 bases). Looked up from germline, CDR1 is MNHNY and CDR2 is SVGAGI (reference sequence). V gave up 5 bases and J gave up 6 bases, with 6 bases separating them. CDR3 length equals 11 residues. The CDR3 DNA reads TGTGCCAGCAGTCGGGGGGATACGCAGTATTTT. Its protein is CASSRGDTQYF.

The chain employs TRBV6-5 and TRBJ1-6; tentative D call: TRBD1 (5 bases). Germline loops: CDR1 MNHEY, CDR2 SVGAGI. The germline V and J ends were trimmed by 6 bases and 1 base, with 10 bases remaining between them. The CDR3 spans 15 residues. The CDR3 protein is CASRSEGSYNSPLHF. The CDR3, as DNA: TGTGCCAGCAGATCCGAGGGGTCCTATAATTCACCCCTCCACTTT.

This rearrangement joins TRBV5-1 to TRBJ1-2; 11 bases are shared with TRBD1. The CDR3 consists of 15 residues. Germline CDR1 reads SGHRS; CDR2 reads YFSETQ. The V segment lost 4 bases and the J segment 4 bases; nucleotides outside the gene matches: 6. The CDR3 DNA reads TGCGCCAGCAGCCCGGCCGGGACAGGGGGCTATGGCTACACCTTC. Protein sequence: CASSPAGTGGYGYTF. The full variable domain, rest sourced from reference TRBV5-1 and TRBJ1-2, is KAGVTQTPRYLIKTRGQQVTLSCSPISGHRSVSWYQQTPGQGLQFLFEYFSETQRNKGNFPGRFSGRQFSNSRSEMNVSTLELGDSALYLCASSPAGTGGYGYTFGSGTRLTVV.

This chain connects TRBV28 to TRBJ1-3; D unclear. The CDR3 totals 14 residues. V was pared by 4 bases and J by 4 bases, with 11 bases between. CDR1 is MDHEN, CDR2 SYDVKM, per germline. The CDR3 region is CASSYPGAGNTIYF. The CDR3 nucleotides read TGTGCCAGCAGTTACCCGGGCGCCGGAAACACCATATATTTT.

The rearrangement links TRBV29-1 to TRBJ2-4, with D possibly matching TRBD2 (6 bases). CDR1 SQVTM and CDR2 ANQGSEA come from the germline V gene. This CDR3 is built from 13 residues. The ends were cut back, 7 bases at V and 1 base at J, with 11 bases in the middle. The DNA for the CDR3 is TGCAGCGGGAAGGAGGGGGCCAAAAACATTCAGTACTTC. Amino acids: CSGKEGAKNIQYF. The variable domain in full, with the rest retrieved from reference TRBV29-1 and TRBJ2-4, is SAVISQKPSRDICQRGTSLTIQCQVDSQVTMMFWYRQQPGQSLTLIATANQGSEATYESGFVIDKFPISRPNLTFSTLTVSNMSPEDSSIYLCSGKEGAKNIQYFGAGTRLSVL.

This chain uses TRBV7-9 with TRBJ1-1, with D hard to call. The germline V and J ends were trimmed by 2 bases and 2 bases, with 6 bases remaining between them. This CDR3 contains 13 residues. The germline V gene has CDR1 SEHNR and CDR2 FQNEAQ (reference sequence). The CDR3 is CASSLTGNTEAFF. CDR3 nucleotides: TGTGCCAGCAGCTTAACCGGAAACACTGAAGCTTTCTTT.

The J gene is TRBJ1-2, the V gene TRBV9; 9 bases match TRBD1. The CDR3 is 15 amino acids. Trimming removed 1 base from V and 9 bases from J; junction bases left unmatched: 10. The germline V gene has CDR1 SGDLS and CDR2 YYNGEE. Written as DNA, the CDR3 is TGTGCCAGCAGCGTACCTCGAGGGGACAGGGCCAGCTACACCTTC. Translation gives CASSVPRGDRASYTF. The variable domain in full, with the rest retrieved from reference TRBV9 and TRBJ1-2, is DSGVTQTPKHLITATGQRVTLRCSPRSGDLSVYWYQQSLDQGLQFLIQYYNGEERAKGNILERFSAQQFPDLHSELNLSSLELGDSALYFCASSVPRGDRASYTFGSGTRLTVV.

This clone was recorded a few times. The CDR3 loop reads CASGRVNNSPLHF. In DNA, the CDR3 is TGTGCCAGCGGCAGGGTGAATAATTCACCCCTCCACTTT. V is TRBV9 and J is TRBJ1-6; possibly TRBD1 for D (5 bases). This CDR3 is 13 amino acids long. V was clipped by 7 bases and J by 5 bases, with 10 bases between them. The germline gives CDR1 SGDLS, CDR2 YYNGEE.

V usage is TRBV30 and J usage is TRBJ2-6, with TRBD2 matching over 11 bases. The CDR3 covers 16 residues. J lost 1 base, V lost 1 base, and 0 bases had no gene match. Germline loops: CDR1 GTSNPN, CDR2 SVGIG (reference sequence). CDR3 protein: CAWSGTSGSGANVLTF. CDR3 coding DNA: TGTGCCTGGAGTGGGACTAGCGGGTCTGGGGCCAACGTCCTGACTTTC.

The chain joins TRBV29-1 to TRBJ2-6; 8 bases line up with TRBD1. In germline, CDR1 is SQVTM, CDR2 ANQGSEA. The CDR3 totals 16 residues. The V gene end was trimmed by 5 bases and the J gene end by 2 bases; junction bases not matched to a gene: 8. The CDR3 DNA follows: TGCAGCGTTCTCGACAGGGGAGATACTGGGGCCAACGTCCTGACTTTC. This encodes CSVLDRGDTGANVLTF.

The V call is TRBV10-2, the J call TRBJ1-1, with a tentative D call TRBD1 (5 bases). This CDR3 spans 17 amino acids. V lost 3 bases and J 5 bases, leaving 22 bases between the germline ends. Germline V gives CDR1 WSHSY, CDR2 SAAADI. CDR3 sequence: CASSELTRSGSATEAFF. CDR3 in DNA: TGCGCCAGCAGTGAACTAACGCGATCAGGGAGTGCAACTGAAGCTTTCTTT.

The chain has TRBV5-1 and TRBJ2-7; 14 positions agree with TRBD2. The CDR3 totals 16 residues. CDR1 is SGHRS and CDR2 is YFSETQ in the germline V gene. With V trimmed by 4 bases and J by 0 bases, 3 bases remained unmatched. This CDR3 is CASSPGLAGGSYEQYV. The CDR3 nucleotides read TGCGCCAGCAGCCCTGGACTAGCGGGGGGCTCCTACGAGCAGTACGTC.

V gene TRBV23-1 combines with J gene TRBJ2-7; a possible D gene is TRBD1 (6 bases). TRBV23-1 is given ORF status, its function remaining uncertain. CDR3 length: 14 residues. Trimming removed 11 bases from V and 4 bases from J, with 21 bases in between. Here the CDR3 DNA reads TGCGCCGGGAGCCGGGACATCCGGAGATACGAGCAGTACTTC. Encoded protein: CAGSRDIRRYEQYF.

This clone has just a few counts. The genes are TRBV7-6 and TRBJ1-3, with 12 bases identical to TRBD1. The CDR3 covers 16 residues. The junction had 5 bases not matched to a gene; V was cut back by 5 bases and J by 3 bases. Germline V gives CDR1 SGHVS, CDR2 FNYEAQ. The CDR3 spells CASSRDRGPIGNTIYF. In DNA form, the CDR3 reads TGTGCCAGCAGCCGGGACAGGGGGCCTATTGGAAACACCATATATTTT.

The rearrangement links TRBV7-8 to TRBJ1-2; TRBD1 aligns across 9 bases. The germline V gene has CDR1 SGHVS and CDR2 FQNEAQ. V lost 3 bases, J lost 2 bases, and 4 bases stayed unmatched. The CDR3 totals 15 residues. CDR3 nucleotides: TGTGCCAGCAGCTTCCGGGACAGGGCCAACTATGGCTACACCTTC. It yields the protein CASSFRDRANYGYTF.

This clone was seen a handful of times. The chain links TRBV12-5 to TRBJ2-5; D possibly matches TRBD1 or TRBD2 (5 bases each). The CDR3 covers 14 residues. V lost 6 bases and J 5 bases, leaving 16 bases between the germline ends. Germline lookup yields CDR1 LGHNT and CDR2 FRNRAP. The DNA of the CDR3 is TGTGCTAGTGGGCCCGGGGCAGTGGGCGAGACCCAGTACTTC. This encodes CASGPGAVGETQYF. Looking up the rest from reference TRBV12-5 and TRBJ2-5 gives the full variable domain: DARVTQTPRHKVTEMGQEVTMRCQPILGHNTVFWYRQTMMQGLELLAYFRNRAPLDDSGMPKDRFSAEMPDATLATLKIQPSEPRDSAVYFCASGPGAVGETQYFGPGTRLLVL.

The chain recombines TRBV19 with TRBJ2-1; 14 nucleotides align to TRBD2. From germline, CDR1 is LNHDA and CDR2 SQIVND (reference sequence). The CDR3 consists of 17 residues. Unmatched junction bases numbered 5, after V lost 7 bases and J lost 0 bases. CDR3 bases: TGTGCCAGTACCTCCGGGACTAGCGGGAGCTCCTACAATGAGCAGTTCTTC. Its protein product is CASTSGTSGSSYNEQFF.

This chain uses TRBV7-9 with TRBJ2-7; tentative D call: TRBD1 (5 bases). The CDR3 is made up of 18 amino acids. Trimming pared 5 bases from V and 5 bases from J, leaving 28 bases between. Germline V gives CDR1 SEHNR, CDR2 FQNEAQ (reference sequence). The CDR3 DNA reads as TGTGCCAGCAGCGCAACGACGCGCAGGGATCTCTGGGGCAACGAGCAGTACTTC. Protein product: CASSATTRRDLWGNEQYF.

The CDR3 protein is CASSFGQGTGPLSYEQYF. CDR3 nucleotides: TGTGCCAGCAGCTTCGGACAGGGGACTGGACCCCTTTCCTACGAGCAGTACTTC. The chain recombines TRBV11-2 with TRBJ2-7; TRBD1 agrees at 9 bases. V shed 3 bases and J 1 base; nucleotides not matched to a gene: 13. The germline V gene has CDR1 SGHAT and CDR2 FQNNGV. The CDR3 contains 18 residues. The full variable domain, rest sourced from reference TRBV11-2 and TRBJ2-7, is EAGVAQSPRYKIIEKRQSVAFWCNPISGHATLYWYQQILGQGPKLLIQFQNNGVVDDSQLPKDRFSAERLKGVDSTLKIQPAKLEDSAVYLCASSFGQGTGPLSYEQYFGPGTRLTVT.

CDR3 DNA sequence: TGTGCCAGCAGGCCGGACAGGGTAGGGAGCTACACCTTC. This sequence encodes CASRPDRVGSYTF. The rearrangement links TRBV5-6 to TRBJ1-2; TRBD1 matches 8 bases. This CDR3 region has 13 residues. Losses at the gene ends were 5 bases for V and 9 bases for J; bases not matched to a gene: 9. The germline V gene has CDR1 SGHDT and CDR2 YYEEEE.

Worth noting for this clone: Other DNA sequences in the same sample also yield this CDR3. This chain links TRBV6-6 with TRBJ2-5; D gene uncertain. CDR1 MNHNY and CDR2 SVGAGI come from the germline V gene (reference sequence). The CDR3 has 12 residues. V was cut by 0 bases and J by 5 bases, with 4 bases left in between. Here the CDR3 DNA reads TGTGCCAGCAGTTACTCAAGGGAGACCCAGTACTTC. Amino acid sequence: CASSYSRETQYF.